The entry below describes one T cell receptor beta chain. The antigen is unknown. The data belong to a study of T cell repertoires in cytomegalovirus infection. Study results and limitations: The ex vivo response showed dominance by HLA-C-restricted CMV-specific TCR beta clonotypes.

Each CDR3 protein gets one entry after TCRdb re-called the reads with MiXCR. This sample has hundreds of thousands of distinct CDR3 sequences, with 15% to 20% found just once. The CDR3 extends over 12 amino acids. The V end was cut by 4 bases, the J end by 7 bases, with 8 bases between. Per the germline V gene, CDR1 is MNHEY and CDR2 is SMNVEV (reference sequence). The specimen was PBMCs. The chain employs TRBV27 and TRBJ1-5; no clear D gene. The source of this sequence is a human donor in good health (CMV status not recorded). Some clones in this sample may be carry-over from other donors' samples. The DNA for the CDR3 is TGTGCCAGCAGTTCGACCGGACAGCCCCAGCATTTT. Translating it yields CASSSTGQPQHF.